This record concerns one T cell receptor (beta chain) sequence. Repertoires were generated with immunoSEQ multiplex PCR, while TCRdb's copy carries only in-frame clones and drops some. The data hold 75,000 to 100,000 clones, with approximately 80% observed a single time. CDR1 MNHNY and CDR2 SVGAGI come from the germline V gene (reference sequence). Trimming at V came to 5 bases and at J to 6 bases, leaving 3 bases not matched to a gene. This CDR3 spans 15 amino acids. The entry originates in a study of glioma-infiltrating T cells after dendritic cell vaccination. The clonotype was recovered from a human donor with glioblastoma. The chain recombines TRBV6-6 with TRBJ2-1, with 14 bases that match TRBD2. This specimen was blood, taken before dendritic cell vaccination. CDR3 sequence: CASSLGLAGVNEQFF. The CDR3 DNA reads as TGTGCCAGCAGTCTGGGACTAGCGGGAGTCAATGAGCAGTTCTTC.